Detailed here is one T cell receptor (beta chain). The antigen it recognizes is unknown. Base qualities were left out, and no much larger clone turns up one base away. This entry comes from a study of response to subunit inactivated influenza vaccine (dated 2018 in TCRdb). Study-wide context: Deep quantitative T cell receptor repertoire profiling was used in the study to track responses to a trivalent subunit inactivated influenza vaccine. Study-wide conclusions, independent of this receptor: According to the authors, only a limited number of new T cells may be recruited by each seasonal influenza vaccination.

From cysteine to phenylalanine, the CDR3 is 18 amino acids long. Only the CDR3 portion is preserved as DNA: 54 bases, with reading frame beginning at the first base. Here V drops 6 bases and J drops 0 bases, and the junction holds 12 bases not matched to any gene. The germline V gene (reference sequence) sets CDR1 to DFQATT and CDR2 to SNEGSKA. Receptors were amplified or captured by RT-PCR. Sequencing took place on an Illumina HiSeq 2500. TCRdb trimmed public reads at Q25 via fastp, called clones via MiXCR and kept in-frame beta chains. Each CDR3 protein appears once, grouped with its most common genes and DNA. The sample table lists hundreds of thousands of distinct CDR3 sequences, around 25% of them with a count of one. The top ten clones comprise approximately 2% of the sample.

The specimen was CD4+ T cells sorted from PBMCs, collected about 5 days after vaccination. This TCR derives from a man aged 50-60 years who received an inactivated influenza vaccine. Donor details come from another sample of the same person, matched by shared clones. The chain links TRBV20-1 with TRBJ2-3; 13 of the junction bases match TRBD2. In nucleotides, the sequence is TGCAGTGCGTCGACTAGCGGGAGGTTTGTATCTAGCACAGATACGCAGTATTTT. It specifies CSASTSGRFVSSTDTQYF.